The present TCR beta chain was sequenced within a study of CXCR3-negative and CXCR3-positive naive CD8 T cells. Overall study: The study obtained 140 million or so TRB reads, about 1.5 +/- 0.3 million per library.

It was by 5' RACE with UMI labels that the TRB cDNA libraries were prepared. TCRdb reprocessed the 5' RACE reads; each CDR3 protein has one entry and no DNA is given. Listed are about 110,000 distinct CDR3 sequences; more than 0.35% falls within the top ten. A word on this clonotype: Antigen: not known.

Overall study results and limits: Whereas both naive subsets had comparably high diversity, memory CD8+ cells had much lower diversity. Naive cells with CXCR3 showed TRB CDR3s that were more hydrophobic than those in CXCR3-negative naive cells. Fresh PBMCs served for most assays, and CXCR3 expression fell partially after cryopreservation.

Per the germline V gene, CDR1 is SGHVS and CDR2 is FQNEAQ. The CDR3 consists of 16 residues. The V gene is TRBV7-8, the J gene TRBJ2-7; the D gene TCRdb calls, TRBD1, cannot be checked with no DNA. The TCR sequence derives from a human donor in good health. Some clones in this sample may be carry-over from other donors' samples. The source material was naive CXCR3+ CD8+ T cells from blood. Subset denoted: CD45RO-CCR7+CD27+CD95- naive CD8+ T cells expressing CXCR3 (TNR3+). This CDR3 reads CASSLFPGGGSYEQYF. Variable domain in full (rest from reference TRBV7-8 and TRBJ2-7): GAGVSQSPRYKVAKRGQDVALRCDPISGHVSLFWYQQALGQGPEFLTYFQNEAQLDKSGLPSDRFFAERPEGSVSTLKIQRTQQEDSAVYLCASSLFPGGGSYEQYFGPGTRLTVT.